These T cell receptor beta chains were read from a single sample in a study of blood T cell repertoires in COVID-19. Sequencing was performed with immunoSEQ multiplex PCR; in TCRdb, only in-frame clones are kept and a portion is missing. Of 150,000 to 200,000 clones in the sample, 80% to 85% are singletons; the top ten hold about 4.8%. The sequenced sample was peripheral blood. Receptor source: a woman in her twenties or thirties with acute or convalescent COVID-19. The CDR3 runs from the conserved cysteine through the conserved F or W. The D gene is left open where the match is weak. Clone size is given for some rows only: seen once, a few or many times, or a class if the clone is expanded.

j_call clone_size v_call d_call cdr3_aa cdr3_nt
TRBJ1-4 NA TRBV2 NA CASHGGPNEKLFF TGTGCCAGCCATGGCGGCCCTAATGAAAAACTGTTTTTT
TRBJ2-2 NA TRBV3-1/TRBV3-2 NA CASSPYRDLGELFF TGTGCCAGCAGCCCCTACAGGGACCTCGGGGAGCTGTTTTTT
TRBJ2-1 NA TRBV24-1 TRBD1 CATSLRGQASYNEQFF TGTGCCACCAGCCTCAGGGGGCAGGCGTCCTACAATGAGCAGTTCTTC
TRBJ2-1 NA TRBV3-1/TRBV3-2 TRBD1 CASSRRQGYNEQFF TGTGCCAGCAGCCGGAGACAGGGGTACAATGAGCAGTTCTTC
TRBJ2-5 once TRBV30 TRBD2 CAWSALAGGETQYF TGTGCCTGGAGTGCTCTGGCGGGAGGAGAGACCCAGTACTTC
TRBJ1-1 NA TRBV27 TRBD1 CASSLSGTVNTEAFF TGTGCCAGCAGTTTATCCGGGACAGTAAACACTGAAGCTTTCTTT
TRBJ1-1 NA TRBV4-3 TRBD1 CASSQELGTGRTEAFF TGCGCCAGCAGCCAAGAACTAGGGACAGGGCGAACTGAAGCTTTCTTT
TRBJ1-2 NA TRBV27 TRBD1 CASSQQGWYGYTF TGTGCCAGCAGCCAACAGGGGTGGTATGGCTACACCTTC
TRBJ1-5 NA TRBV28 TRBD1 CASSADRAYNQPQHF TGTGCCAGCAGTGCGGACAGGGCTTACAATCAGCCCCAGCATTTT
TRBJ2-5 NA TRBV6-4 NA CASSDCWGRGQTQYF TGTGCCAGCAGTGACTGTTGGGGGCGCGGGCAGACCCAGTACTTC
TRBJ2-1 once TRBV21-1 NA CASSKFTSFDYEQFF TGTGCCAGCAGCAAATTTACTAGTTTCGACTATGAGCAGTTCTTC
TRBJ2-1 NA TRBV19 NA CASRRQSYNEQFF TGTGCCAGCCGGAGGCAGTCCTACAATGAGCAGTTCTTC
TRBJ2-1 once TRBV7-8 TRBD2 CASSLWGGRLDEQFF TGTGCCAGCAGCTTATGGGGCGGGAGACTGGATGAGCAGTTCTTC
TRBJ2-6 NA TRBV19 NA CASTGVAASGANVLTF TGTGCCAGTACGGGGGTGGCCGCTTCTGGGGCCAACGTCCTGACTTTC
TRBJ1-6 NA TRBV28 NA CASSLAGINSPLHF TGTGCCAGCAGTTTAGCAGGGATTAATTCACCCCTCCACTTT
TRBJ2-1 NA TRBV11-3 TRBD2 CASSPTSGRVNEQFF TGTGCCAGCAGCCCGACTAGCGGGAGGGTTAATGAGCAGTTCTTC
TRBJ2-1 NA TRBV30 NA CAWMRGNEQFF TGTGCCTGGATGCGGGGAAATGAGCAGTTCTTC
TRBJ1-1 NA TRBV6-6 TRBD1 CASSPSPGTGLNTEAFF TGTGCCAGCAGTCCAAGTCCCGGGACAGGGCTGAACACTGAAGCTTTCTTT
TRBJ1-2 NA TRBV27 TRBD1 CASSFPGQGRSTVYLNYGYTF TGTGCCAGCAGTTTTCCGGGACAGGGTAGATCTACCGTTTACCTTAACTATGGCTACACCTTC
TRBJ2-7 once TRBV6-2/TRBV6-3 TRBD2 CASSLPIAGVGNEQYF TGTGCCAGCAGTTTGCCAATAGCGGGAGTTGGCAACGAGCAGTACTTC
TRBJ2-7 NA TRBV14 NA CASSHGGSGARGEQYF TGTGCCAGCAGCCACGGCGGTTCCGGGGCCCGGGGGGAGCAGTACTTC
TRBJ1-2 NA TRBV7-2 TRBD1 CASSQSGGYGYTF TGTGCCAGCAGCCAATCAGGGGGCTATGGCTACACCTTC
TRBJ1-2 NA TRBV7-2 TRBD1 CASTRDRVSGYTF TGTGCCAGCACCCGGGACAGGGTTAGCGGCTACACCTTC
TRBJ1-4 NA TRBV6-6 NA CASSYFQGLNEKLFF TGTGCCAGCAGTTACTTCCAGGGGCTCAATGAAAAACTGTTTTTT
TRBJ2-7 NA TRBV5-5 NA CASSAVGSSYEQYF TGTGCCAGCAGTGCCGTGGGGAGCTCCTACGAGCAGTACTTC
TRBJ2-3 NA TRBV5-8 NA CASSPGSSSTDTQYF TGTGCCAGCAGCCCAGGGTCCTCTAGCACAGATACGCAGTATTTT
TRBJ2-7 NA TRBV20-1 NA CSASLAGLHEQYF TGCAGTGCTAGTCTGGCGGGGTTACACGAGCAGTACTTC
TRBJ1-2 NA TRBV28 NA CASSLASDYGYTF TGTGCCAGCAGTTTAGCGTCTGACTATGGCTACACCTTC
TRBJ2-7 NA TRBV27 NA CASGLDLSSYEQYF TGTGCCAGCGGTCTCGACTTAAGCTCCTACGAGCAGTACTTC
TRBJ2-7 NA TRBV28 TRBD1 CASSLGGQVYEQYF TGTGCCAGCAGTTTGGGGGGACAGGTCTACGAGCAGTACTTC
TRBJ1-1 once TRBV6-5 NA CASSYIGDTEAFF TGTGCCAGCAGTTACATCGGGGACACTGAAGCTTTCTTT
TRBJ1-5 NA TRBV27 TRBD1 CASSFSDRLNQPQHF TGTGCCAGCAGTTTCTCGGACAGGCTAAATCAGCCCCAGCATTTT
TRBJ2-1 NA TRBV5-1 NA CASSLVFRGEPGNEQFF TGCGCCAGCAGCTTGGTGTTTCGCGGGGAACCGGGTAACGAGCAGTTCTTC
TRBJ1-6 NA TRBV15 NA CATSISYNSPLHF TGTGCCACCAGCATCAGTTATAATTCACCCCTCCACTTT
TRBJ1-6 NA TRBV19 TRBD1 CASRPTGASNSPLHF TGTGCCAGTAGGCCGACAGGGGCCTCCAATTCACCCCTCCACTTT
TRBJ2-1 NA TRBV3-1/TRBV3-2 NA CASRKGGSTYNEQFF TGTGCCAGCAGGAAAGGAGGGAGCACCTACAATGAGCAGTTCTTC
TRBJ2-5 NA TRBV12-3/TRBV12-4 NA CASSEGGETQYF TGTGCCAGCAGCGAAGGGGGAGAGACCCAGTACTTC
TRBJ2-3 NA TRBV7-2 TRBD2 CASSSERGASSTDTQYF TGTGCCAGCAGCTCGGAGCGGGGGGCATCTAGCACAGATACGCAGTATTTT
TRBJ1-2 NA TRBV7-2 NA CASSLSLRVGYTF TGTGCCAGCAGCTTAAGTCTCAGGGTTGGCTACACCTTC
TRBJ1-5 once TRBV19 NA CASSLRTVYNQPQHF TGTGCCAGTAGTCTACGGACAGTCTACAATCAGCCCCAGCATTTT
TRBJ1-3 NA TRBV28 NA CASMFSSGNTIYF TGTGCCAGCATGTTCTCGTCTGGAAACACCATATATTTT
TRBJ1-1 NA TRBV11-2 TRBD1 CASSFQGGAEAFF TGTGCCAGCAGCTTTCAGGGGGGCGCTGAAGCTTTCTTT
TRBJ1-2 NA TRBV12-3/TRBV12-4 NA CASSPTGRGGYTF TGTGCCAGCAGCCCGACAGGCCGTGGGGGCTACACCTTC
TRBJ2-3 NA TRBV15 NA CATSGEARVPLSRTDTQYF TGTGCCACCAGCGGCGAAGCGAGGGTCCCCCTTTCCCGCACAGATACGCAGTATTTT
TRBJ2-1 NA TRBV6-2/TRBV6-3 NA CASSYRGSSYNEQFF TGTGCCAGCAGTTACCGAGGGAGCTCCTACAATGAGCAGTTCTTC
TRBJ1-5 NA TRBV6-1 NA CASSETRLTGQPQHF TGTGCCAGCAGTGAAACCCGGCTCACGGGGCAGCCCCAGCATTTT
TRBJ2-7 NA TRBV27 NA CASSSLDSYEQYF TGTGCCAGCAGTTCATTGGACAGCTACGAGCAGTACTTC
TRBJ2-7 NA TRBV29-1 NA CSVVEGAYEQYF TGCAGCGTTGTGGAGGGAGCCTACGAGCAGTACTTC
TRBJ2-7 NA TRBV6-6 TRBD1 CASRNSRRDREYEQYF TGTGCCAGCAGAAATAGCCGCCGGGACAGGGAGTACGAGCAGTACTTC
TRBJ1-1 NA TRBV10-3 NA CAISDRAGTEAFF TGTGCCATCAGTGACAGGGCCGGGACTGAAGCTTTCTTT
TRBJ2-7 NA TRBV15 NA CATSRDKAVEF TGTGCCACCAGCAGAGATAAGGCGGTCGAGTTC
TRBJ2-7 NA TRBV28 NA CASKVPSHYEQYF TGTGCCAGCAAAGTCCCCTCACACTACGAGCAGTACTTC
TRBJ1-2 NA TRBV27 NA CASSLSTGRSGYTF TGTGCCAGCAGTTTGAGCACAGGCCGCTCCGGCTACACCTTC
TRBJ1-3 once TRBV5-1 NA CASSLAGGSGNTIYF TGCGCCAGCAGCTTGGCCGGGGGGTCTGGAAACACCATATATTTT
TRBJ1-1 NA TRBV6-6 NA CASTDGQREAFF TGTGCCAGCACCGATGGACAGCGGGAAGCTTTCTTT
TRBJ2-2 NA TRBV19 TRBD2 CASSTTTPGLAGPGELFF TGTGCCAGTAGTACGACGACCCCTGGACTAGCGGGGCCCGGGGAGCTGTTTTTT
TRBJ1-2 NA TRBV11-2 NA CASSLQGLLGYTF TGTGCCAGCAGCCTACAGGGCCTTCTTGGCTACACCTTC
TRBJ2-2 NA TRBV9 NA CASSPRQLNTGELFF TGTGCCAGCAGCCCGCGCCAATTGAACACCGGGGAGCTGTTTTTT